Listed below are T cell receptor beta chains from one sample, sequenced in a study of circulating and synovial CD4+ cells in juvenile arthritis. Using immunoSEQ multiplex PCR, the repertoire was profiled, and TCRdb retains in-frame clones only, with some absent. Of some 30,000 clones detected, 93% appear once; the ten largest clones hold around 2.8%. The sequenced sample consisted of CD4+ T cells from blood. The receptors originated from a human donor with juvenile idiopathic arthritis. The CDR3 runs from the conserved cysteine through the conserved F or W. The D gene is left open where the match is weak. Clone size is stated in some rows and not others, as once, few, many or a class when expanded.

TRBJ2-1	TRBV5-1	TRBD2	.	CASSLATSGSVNEQFF
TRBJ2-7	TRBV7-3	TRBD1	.	CASSPTPGTGTYEQYF
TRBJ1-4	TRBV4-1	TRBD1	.	CASSREGAGNEKLFF
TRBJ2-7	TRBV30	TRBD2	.	CAWTTGGPNSEQYF
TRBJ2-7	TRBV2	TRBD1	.	CASSAGTGGYEQYF
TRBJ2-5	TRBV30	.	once	CAWAGTPGTQYF
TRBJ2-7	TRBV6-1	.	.	CASSESAGGRSEQYF
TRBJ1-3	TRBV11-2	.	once	CASSLGQSGLGNTIYF
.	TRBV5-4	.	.	CASSSEARSYEQYF
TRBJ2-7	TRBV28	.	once	CASSFAGLNEQYF
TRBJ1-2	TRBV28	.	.	CASSLSSRGGSNYGYTF